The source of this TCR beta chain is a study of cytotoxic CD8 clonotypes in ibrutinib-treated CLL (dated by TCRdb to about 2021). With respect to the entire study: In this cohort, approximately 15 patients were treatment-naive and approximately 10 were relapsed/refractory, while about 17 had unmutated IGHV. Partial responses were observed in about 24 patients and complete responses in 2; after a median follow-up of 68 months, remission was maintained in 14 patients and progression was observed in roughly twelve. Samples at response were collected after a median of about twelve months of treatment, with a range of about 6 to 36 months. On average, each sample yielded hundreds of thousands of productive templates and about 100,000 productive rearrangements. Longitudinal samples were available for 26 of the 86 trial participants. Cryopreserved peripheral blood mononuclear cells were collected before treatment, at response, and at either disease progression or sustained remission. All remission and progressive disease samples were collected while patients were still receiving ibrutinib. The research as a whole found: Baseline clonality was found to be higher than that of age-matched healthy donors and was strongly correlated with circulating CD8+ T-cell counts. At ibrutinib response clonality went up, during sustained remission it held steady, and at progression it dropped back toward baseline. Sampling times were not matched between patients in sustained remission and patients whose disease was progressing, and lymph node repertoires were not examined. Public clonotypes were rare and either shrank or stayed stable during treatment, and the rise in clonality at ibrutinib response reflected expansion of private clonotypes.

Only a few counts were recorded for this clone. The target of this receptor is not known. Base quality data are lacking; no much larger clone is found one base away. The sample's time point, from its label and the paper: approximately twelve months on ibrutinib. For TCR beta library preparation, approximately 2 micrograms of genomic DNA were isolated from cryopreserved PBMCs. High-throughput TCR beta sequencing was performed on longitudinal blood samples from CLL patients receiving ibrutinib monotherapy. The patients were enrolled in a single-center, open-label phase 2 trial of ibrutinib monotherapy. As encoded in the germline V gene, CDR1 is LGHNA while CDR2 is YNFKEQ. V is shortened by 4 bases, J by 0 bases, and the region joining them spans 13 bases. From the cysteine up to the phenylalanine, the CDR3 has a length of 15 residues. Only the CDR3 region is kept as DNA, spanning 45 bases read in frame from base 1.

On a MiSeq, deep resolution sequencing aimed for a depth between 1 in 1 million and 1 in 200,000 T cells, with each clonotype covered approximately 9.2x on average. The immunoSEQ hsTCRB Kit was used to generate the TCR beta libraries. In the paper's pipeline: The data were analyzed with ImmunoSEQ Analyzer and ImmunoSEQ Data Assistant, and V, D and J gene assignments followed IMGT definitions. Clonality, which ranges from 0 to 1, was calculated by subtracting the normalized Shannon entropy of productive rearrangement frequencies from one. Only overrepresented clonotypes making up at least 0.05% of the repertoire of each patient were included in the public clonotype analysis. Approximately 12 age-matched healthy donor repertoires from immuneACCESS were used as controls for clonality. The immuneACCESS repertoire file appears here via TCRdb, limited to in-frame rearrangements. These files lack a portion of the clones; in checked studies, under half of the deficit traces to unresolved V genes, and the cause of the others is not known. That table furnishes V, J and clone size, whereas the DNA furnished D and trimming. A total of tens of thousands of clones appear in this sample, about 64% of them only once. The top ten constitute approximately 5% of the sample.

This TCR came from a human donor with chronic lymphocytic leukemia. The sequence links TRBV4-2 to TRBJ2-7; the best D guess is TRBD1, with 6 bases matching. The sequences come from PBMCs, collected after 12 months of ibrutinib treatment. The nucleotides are TGTGCCAGCAGCCCCACTAGGGGGAACTCCTACGAGCAGTACTTC. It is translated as CASSPTRGNSYEQYF.